The 2 T cell receptor beta chains reported below all come from one sample, sequenced in a study of blood T cells in healthy people across ages (dated by TCRdb to 2014 to 2015). The library relied on 5' RACE. The sample was run on an Illumina HiSeq 2500. A second PCR of about 6 to 11 cycles was performed with a sample-barcoded 5' primer and a J-beta primer mix. TCRdb ran its own pipeline on the public reads, namely fastp trimming at Q25 and MiXCR clone calling, and kept in-frame beta chains. CDR3 protein sequences are deduplicated, and each keeps its most common genes and DNA. This sample is represented by hundreds of thousands of distinct CDR3 sequences; roughly 26% of them were singletons. About 3% of the sample lies in the top ten. The same sample was also studied in work on T cells of mothers and their children.

The source material was blood. These receptors all come from a boy aged 5-17 years in good health.

There are a few counts of this clonotype. This chain links TRBV6-1 with TRBJ2-7; the D gene is possibly TRBD1 (6 bases). From germline, CDR1 is MNHNS and CDR2 SASEGT. The V gene lost 11 bases and the J gene lost 3 bases, with 20 bases spanning the gap. The CDR3 contains 14 residues. CDR3 DNA sequence: TGTGCCGCCTCGTGGGACATTCCTAACTACGAGCAGTACTTC. Encoded protein: CAASWDIPNYEQYF.

This clonotype has just a few counts. The chain uses TRBV12-3 or TRBV12-4 and TRBJ2-1; D perhaps matches TRBD2 (5 bases). The CDR3 extends over 11 amino acids. V was pared by 10 bases and J by 9 bases, with 13 bases between. CDR3 region: CATSDRGEQFF. The CDR3 nucleotides are TGTGCCACCTCGGATCGGGGTGAGCAGTTCTTC.